A selection of T cell receptor beta chains follows, all from one sample in a study of blood T cell repertoires in COVID-19. Some clones are missing from TCRdb's copy, which holds only in-frame ones; the method was immunoSEQ multiplex PCR. The table includes around 250,000 clones, around 87% detected once. Sequencing was performed on PBMCs or T cells enriched from blood (not recorded which). These receptors originate from a woman aged 50 to 60 who had recovered from COVID-19. Each CDR3 is given with its conserved first and last residue. Each record gives: J gene, V gene, clone size, D gene, CDR3 DNA, CDR3 protein. D genes are given only for firm matches. Size is omitted from some rows. Given values are once, few, many or a class for expanded clones.

TRBJ2-7	TRBV5-1	-	-	TGCGCCAGCAGCTTTTCAGACATCTACGAGCAGTACTTC	CASSFSDIYEQYF
TRBJ1-2	TRBV14	-	-	TGTGCCAGCAGCCCGCCGGGACAACGGATGGGCTATGGCTACACCTTC	CASSPPGQRMGYGYTF
TRBJ2-2	TRBV5-1	once	TRBD2	TGCGCCAGCAGCTTGGGACTAGCGGGAGGGTTCACCGGGGAGCTGTTTTTT	CASSLGLAGGFTGELFF
TRBJ2-7	TRBV7-9	-	TRBD2	TGTGCCAGCAGCTCTGACACGACTAGCGGGAGGGCCCCGCAGTACTTC	CASSSDTTSGRAPQYF
TRBJ2-3	TRBV11-2	many	TRBD1	TGTGCCAGCAGCTTAAACGACAGGGGTCTTCATCCTAGCACAGATACGCAGTATTTT	CASSLNDRGLHPSTDTQYF
TRBJ2-7	TRBV7-8	-	TRBD2	TGTGCCAGCAGCTTTAGACTAGCGGGAGTCCCATCCTACGAGCAGTACTTC	CASSFRLAGVPSYEQYF
TRBJ2-7	TRBV6-1	-	TRBD2	TGTGCCAGCAATAGTGCGGGAGCCTACGAGCAGTACTTC	CASNSAGAYEQYF
TRBJ1-3	TRBV11-3	-	TRBD1	TGTGCCAGCAGCACAGACAGGGGCTGTGGAAACACCATATATTTT	CASSTDRGCGNTIYF
TRBJ2-7	TRBV28	-	-	TGTGCCAGCTCCCGGGTTTTGTACGAGCAGTACTTC	CASSRVLYEQYF
TRBJ1-1	TRBV20-1	-	-	TGCAGTGCTCGGGGTGACACTGAAGCTTTCTTT	CSARGDTEAFF
TRBJ2-2	TRBV11-2	-	-	TGTGCCAGCAGCTTCGTCAGGGGTGGCGGGGAGCTGTTTTTT	CASSFVRGGGELFF
TRBJ2-7	TRBV27	-	TRBD2	TGTGCCAGCAGGACTAGCGGGAATCTTGTCTACGAGCAGTACTTC	CASRTSGNLVYEQYF
TRBJ2-7	TRBV4-2	-	TRBD1	TGTGCCAGCAGCCCAATGGGACAGGGACGTTCCTACGAGCAGTACTTC	CASSPMGQGRSYEQYF
TRBJ2-2	TRBV2	-	TRBD2	TGTGCCAGCAGCCAGACTAGCTCCGGGGAGCTGTTTTTT	CASSQTSSGELFF
TRBJ1-4	TRBV13	-	-	TGTGCCAGCAGCCACGACAGGAGAAGGGGTGAAAAACTGTTTTTT	CASSHDRRRGEKLFF
TRBJ1-4	TRBV7-2	-	TRBD1	TGTGCCAGCAGCCAAAGACAGGGGACTAATGAAAAACTGTTTTTT	CASSQRQGTNEKLFF
TRBJ2-7	TRBV5-6	-	-	TGTGCCAGCAGCTTGTCTGGACAGACCTACGAGCAGTACTTC	CASSLSGQTYEQYF
TRBJ1-5	TRBV30	few	TRBD1	TGTGCCTGGAGTCAAGGACAGGGAAATATTCAGCCCCAGCATTTT	CAWSQGQGNIQPQHF
TRBJ2-5	TRBV3-1/TRBV3-2	-	-	TGTGCCAGCAGCCAAGAGCGGGAGACCCAGTACTTC	CASSQERETQYF
TRBJ1-5	TRBV3-1/TRBV3-2	few	TRBD1	TGTGCCAGCAGCCAGGGACAGATTAGCAATCAGCCCCAGCATTTT	CASSQGQISNQPQHF
TRBJ2-5	TRBV5-1	-	-	TGCGCCTCCAGAGGGATTAGGGGGCAAGAGACCCAGTACTTC	CASRGIRGQETQYF
TRBJ2-7	TRBV28	-	-	TGTGCCAGCAGTCCAGCCTACGAGCAGTACTTC	CASSPAYEQYF
TRBJ1-3	TRBV7-2	-	-	TGTGCCAGCAGCCTCCAAAACAGGGACACCATATATTTT	CASSLQNRDTIYF
TRBJ2-7	TRBV18	-	-	TGTGCCAGCTCAATAGGGGTAGGTTCCTACGAGCAGTACTTC	CASSIGVGSYEQYF
TRBJ2-7	TRBV27	once	TRBD2	TGTGCCAGCAGTTACTCACGGGGGGTAAGCTCCTACGAGCAGTACTTC	CASSYSRGVSSYEQYF
TRBJ2-2	TRBV5-5	-	-	TGTGCCAGCAGGTTGTCGGCGAACACCGGGGAGCTGTTTTTT	CASRLSANTGELFF
TRBJ1-6	TRBV7-9	-	-	TGTGCCAGCAGCTTAGAAGGACAAGTAAATTCACCCCTCCACTTT	CASSLEGQVNSPLHF
TRBJ1-2	TRBV7-8	-	-	TGTGCCAGCAGCGAAAGGGGCCACTATGGCTACACCTTC	CASSERGHYGYTF
TRBJ2-1	TRBV5-1	-	-	TGCGCCAGCAGCTTCGGGGGATCGCAAGTTAATGAGCAGTTCTTC	CASSFGGSQVNEQFF
TRBJ1-3	TRBV5-1	few	-	TGCGCCAGCAAGGAGGGTTCCTTTGGAAACACCATATATTTT	CASKEGSFGNTIYF
TRBJ2-7	TRBV10-3	-	TRBD2	TGTGCCACGTCAGAACAGCGGGAATCCTACGAGCAGTACTTC	CATSEQRESYEQYF
TRBJ1-5	TRBV4-2	-	TRBD1	TGTGCCAGCAGCCCGGCGGGACAGGGGGCGCAGCCCCAGCATTTT	CASSPAGQGAQPQHF
TRBJ2-1	TRBV7-2	-	TRBD2	TGTGCCAGCAGCTTATGGGGTGGGAGGGCCCGAAATGAGCAGTTCTTC	CASSLWGGRARNEQFF
TRBJ2-2	TRBV28	-	-	TGTGCCACCATAGACAGGAACACCGGGGAGCTGTTTTTT	CATIDRNTGELFF
TRBJ2-1	TRBV7-2	-	TRBD2	TGTGCCAGCAGCTTTATGCGGGAGGGCAATGAGCAGTTCTTC	CASSFMREGNEQFF